Sequencing of this T cell receptor (beta chain) was carried out in a study of T cells of healthy individuals. TCRdb processed the 5' RACE reads anew with MiXCR; each CDR3 protein has one entry. Counted here are about 96,000 distinct CDR3 sequences, under 20% occurring once; the ten biggest clones make up approximately 6%. This clonotype was seen only a few times. The clonotype originates from a human donor in good health.

The CDR3 nucleotides are TGCAGCGCCTCCCGGGGCACTGAAGCTTTCTTT. This gives the protein CSASRGTEAFF. V gene TRBV29-1 combines with J gene TRBJ1-1; D uncertain. The CDR3 sequence is 11 residues long. Germline CDR1 reads SQVTM; CDR2 reads ANQGSEA. Trimming removed 7 bases from V and 4 bases from J, with 10 bases in between.